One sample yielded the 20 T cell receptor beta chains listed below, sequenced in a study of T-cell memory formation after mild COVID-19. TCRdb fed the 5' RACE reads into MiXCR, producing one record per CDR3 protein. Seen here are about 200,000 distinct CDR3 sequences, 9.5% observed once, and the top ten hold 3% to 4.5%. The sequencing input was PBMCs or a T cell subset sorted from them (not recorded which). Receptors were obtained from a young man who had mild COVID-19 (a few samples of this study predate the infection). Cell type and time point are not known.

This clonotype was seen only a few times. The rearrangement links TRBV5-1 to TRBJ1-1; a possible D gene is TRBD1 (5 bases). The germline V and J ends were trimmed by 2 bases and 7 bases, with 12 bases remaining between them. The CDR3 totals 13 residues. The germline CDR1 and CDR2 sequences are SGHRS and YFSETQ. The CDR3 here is CASSFGGDNEAFF. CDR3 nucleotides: TGCGCCAGCAGCTTTGGAGGGGATAATGAAGCTTTCTTT.

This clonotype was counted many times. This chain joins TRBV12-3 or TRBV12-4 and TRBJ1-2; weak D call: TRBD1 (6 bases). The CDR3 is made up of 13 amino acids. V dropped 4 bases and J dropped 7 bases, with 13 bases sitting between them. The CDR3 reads CASSSGGLVGYTF. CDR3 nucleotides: TGTGCCAGCAGTTCCGGGGGCCTTGTTGGCTACACCTTC.

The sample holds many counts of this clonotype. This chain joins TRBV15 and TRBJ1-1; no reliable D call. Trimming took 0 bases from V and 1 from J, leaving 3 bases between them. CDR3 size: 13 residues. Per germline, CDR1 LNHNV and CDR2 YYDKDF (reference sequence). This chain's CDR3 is CATSRDPNTEAFF. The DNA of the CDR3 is TGTGCCACCAGCAGAGATCCGAACACTGAAGCTTTCTTT.

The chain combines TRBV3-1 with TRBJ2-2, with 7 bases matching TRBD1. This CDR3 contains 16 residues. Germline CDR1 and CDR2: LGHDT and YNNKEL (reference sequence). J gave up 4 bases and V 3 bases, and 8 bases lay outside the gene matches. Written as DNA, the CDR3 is TGTGCCAGCAGCCAGCGGGTCGGGACAGCCACCGGGGAGCTGTTTTTT. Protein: CASSQRVGTATGELFF.

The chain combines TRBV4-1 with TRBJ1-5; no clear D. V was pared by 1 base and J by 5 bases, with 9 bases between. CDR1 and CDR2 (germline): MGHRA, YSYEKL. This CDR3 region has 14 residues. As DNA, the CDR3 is TGCGCCAGCAGCCAAGCAACCCTGCATCAGCCCCAGCATTTT. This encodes CASSQATLHQPQHF.

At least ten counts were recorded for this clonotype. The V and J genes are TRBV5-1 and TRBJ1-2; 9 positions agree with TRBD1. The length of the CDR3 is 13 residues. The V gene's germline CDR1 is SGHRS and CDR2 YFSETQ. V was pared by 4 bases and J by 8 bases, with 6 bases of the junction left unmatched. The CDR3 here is CASSPGQGEGYTF. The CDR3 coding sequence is TGCGCCAGCAGCCCGGGACAGGGTGAGGGCTACACCTTC.

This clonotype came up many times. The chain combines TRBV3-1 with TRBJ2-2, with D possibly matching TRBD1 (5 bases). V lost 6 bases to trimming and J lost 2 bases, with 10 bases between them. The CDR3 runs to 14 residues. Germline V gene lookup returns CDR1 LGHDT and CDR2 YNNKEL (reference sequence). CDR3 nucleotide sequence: TGTGCCAGCAGACACCAGGGTAACACCGGGGAGCTGTTTTTT. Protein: CASRHQGNTGELFF. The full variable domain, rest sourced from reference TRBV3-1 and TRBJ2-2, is DTAVSQTPKYLVTQMGNDKSIKCEQNLGHDTMYWYKQDSKKFLKIMFSYNNKELIINETVPNRFSPKSPDKAHLNLHINSLELGDSAVYFCASRHQGNTGELFFGEGSRLTVL.

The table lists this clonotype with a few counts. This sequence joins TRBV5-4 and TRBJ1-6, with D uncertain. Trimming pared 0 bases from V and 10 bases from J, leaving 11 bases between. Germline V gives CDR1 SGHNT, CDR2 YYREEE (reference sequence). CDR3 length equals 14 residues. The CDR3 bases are TGTGCCAGCAGCTTGGCCGGCACATCCTCACCCCTCCACTTT. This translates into CASSLAGTSSPLHF.

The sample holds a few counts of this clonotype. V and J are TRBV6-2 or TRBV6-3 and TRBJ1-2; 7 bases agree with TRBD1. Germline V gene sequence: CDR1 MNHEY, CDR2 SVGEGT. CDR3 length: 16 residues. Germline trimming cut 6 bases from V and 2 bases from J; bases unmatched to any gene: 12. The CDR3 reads CASRPNRGQDNYGYTF. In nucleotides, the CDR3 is TGTGCCAGCAGACCAAACCGCGGACAGGACAACTATGGCTACACCTTC.

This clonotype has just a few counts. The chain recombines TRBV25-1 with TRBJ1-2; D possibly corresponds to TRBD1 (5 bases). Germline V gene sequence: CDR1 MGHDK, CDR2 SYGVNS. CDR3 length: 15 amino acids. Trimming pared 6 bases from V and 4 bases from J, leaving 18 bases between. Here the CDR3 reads CASSARGRSGYGYTF. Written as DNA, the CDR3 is TGTGCCAGCAGCGCTCGGGGCCGGTCGGGCTATGGCTACACCTTC.

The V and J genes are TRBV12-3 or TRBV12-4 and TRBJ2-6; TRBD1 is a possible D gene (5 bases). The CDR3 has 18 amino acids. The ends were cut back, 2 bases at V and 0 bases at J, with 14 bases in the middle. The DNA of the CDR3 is TGTGCCAGCAGTTTACAAGCAGGGAAGAGCTCTGGGGCCAACGTCCTGACTTTC. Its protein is CASSLQAGKSSGANVLTF.

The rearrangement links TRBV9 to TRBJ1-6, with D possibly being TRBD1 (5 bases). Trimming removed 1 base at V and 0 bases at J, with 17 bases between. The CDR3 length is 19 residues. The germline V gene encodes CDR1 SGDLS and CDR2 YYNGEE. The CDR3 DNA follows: TGTGCCAGCAGCGTAAGCAGGGAAGGAGGAAGCTCCTATAATTCACCCCTCCACTTT. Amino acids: CASSVSREGGSSYNSPLHF.

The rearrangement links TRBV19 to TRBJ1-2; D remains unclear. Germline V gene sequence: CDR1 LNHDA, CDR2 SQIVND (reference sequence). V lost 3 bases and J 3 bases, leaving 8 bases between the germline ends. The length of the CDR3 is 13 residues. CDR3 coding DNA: TGTGCCAGTAGTATGCCGGGCTACTATGGCTACACCTTC. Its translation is CASSMPGYYGYTF.

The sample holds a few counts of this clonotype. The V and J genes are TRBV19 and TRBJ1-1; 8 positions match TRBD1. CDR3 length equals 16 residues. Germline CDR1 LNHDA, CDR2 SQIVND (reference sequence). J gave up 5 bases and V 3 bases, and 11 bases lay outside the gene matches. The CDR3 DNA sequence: TGTGCCAGTAGTATTGGAGCACCAGACAGGGGAACTGAAGCTTTCTTT. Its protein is CASSIGAPDRGTEAFF.

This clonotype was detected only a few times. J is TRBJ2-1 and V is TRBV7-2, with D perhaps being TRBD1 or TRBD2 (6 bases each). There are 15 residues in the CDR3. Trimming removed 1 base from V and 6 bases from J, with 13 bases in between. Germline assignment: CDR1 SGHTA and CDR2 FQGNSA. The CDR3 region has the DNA TGTGCCAGCAGCTTAGTTGGGGGGCGAGGCAATGAGCAGTTCTTC. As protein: CASSLVGGRGNEQFF. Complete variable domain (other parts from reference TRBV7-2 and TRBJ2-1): GAGVSQSPSNKVTEKGKDVELRCDPISGHTALYWYRQSLGQGLEFLIYFQGNSAPDKSGLPSDRFSAERTGGSVSTLTIQRTQQEDSAVYLCASSLVGGRGNEQFFGPGTRLTVL.

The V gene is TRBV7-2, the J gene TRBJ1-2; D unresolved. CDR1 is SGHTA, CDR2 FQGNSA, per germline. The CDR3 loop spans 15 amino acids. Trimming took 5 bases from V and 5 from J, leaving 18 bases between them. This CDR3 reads CASSDAQGPGYGYTF. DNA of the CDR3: TGTGCCAGCAGCGACGCCCAAGGCCCCGGGTATGGCTACACCTTC.

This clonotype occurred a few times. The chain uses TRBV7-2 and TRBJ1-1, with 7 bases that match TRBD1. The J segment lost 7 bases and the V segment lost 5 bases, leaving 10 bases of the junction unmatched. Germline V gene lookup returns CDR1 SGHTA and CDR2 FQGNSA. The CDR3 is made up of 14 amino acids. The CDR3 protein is CASSGRQGLGEAFF. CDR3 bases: TGTGCCAGCAGCGGTCGACAGGGACTCGGTGAAGCTTTCTTT.

DNA for the CDR3: TGTGCCAGCAGCCCGGGACTAGCGGGGGGTACTGGGCGCGAGCAGTACTTC. This translates into CASSPGLAGGTGREQYF. This chain connects TRBV7-3 to TRBJ2-7, with 15 bases fitting TRBD2. The CDR3 length is 17 residues. Germline values: CDR1 SGHTA, CDR2 FQGTGA. The junction had 11 bases not matched to a gene; V was cut back by 5 bases and J by 6 bases.

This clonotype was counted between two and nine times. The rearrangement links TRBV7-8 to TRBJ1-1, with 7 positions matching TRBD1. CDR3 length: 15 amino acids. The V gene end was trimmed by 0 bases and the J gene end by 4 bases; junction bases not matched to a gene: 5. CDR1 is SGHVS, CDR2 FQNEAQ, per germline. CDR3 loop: CASSLAEGGLTEAFF. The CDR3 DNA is TGTGCCAGCAGCTTAGCTGAAGGGGGCCTCACTGAAGCTTTCTTT.

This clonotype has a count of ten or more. Written as DNA, the CDR3 is TGTGCCAGCAGCCCCCCACCAGGCAGGCGACGTAATTCACCCCTCCACTTT. Protein product: CASSPPPGRRRNSPLHF. This chain connects TRBV6-2 or TRBV6-3 to TRBJ1-6; D is uncertain. The germline V gene encodes CDR1 MNHEY and CDR2 SVGEGT. Trimming stripped 6 bases from V and 6 bases from J, with 21 bases between. CDR3 length: 17 amino acids.